These 9 T cell receptor beta chains originate from one sample sequenced in a study of technical replicates of blood from a few donors. Sequenced by immunoSEQ multiplex PCR; TCRdb stores in-frame clones only, minus some. This sample yields roughly 80,000 clones, of which 90% to 95% are seen a single time; about 0.38% belongs to the top ten. Input material: T cells isolated from PBMCs. These receptors came from a human donor in good health.

This chain connects TRBV27 to TRBJ2-7, with unresolved D. The ends were cut back, 7 bases at V and 3 bases at J, with 19 bases in the middle. CDR1 and CDR2 from the germline V gene are MNHEY and SMNVEV (reference sequence). The CDR3 has 15 amino acids. The CDR3 is CASTALANRDYEQYF. The CDR3 coding sequence is TGTGCCAGCACTGCTCTGGCCAACCGTGACTACGAGCAGTACTTC.

This clone was observed once. CDR3 coding DNA: TGTGCCAGCAGTCCTGAATTGACTAGCGGATACGAGCAGTACTTC. Amino acid sequence: CASSPELTSGYEQYF. This rearrangement joins TRBV4-2 to TRBJ2-7; 9 bases agree with TRBD2. Germline V gene lookup returns CDR1 LGHNA and CDR2 YNFKEQ. V gave up 6 bases and J gave up 4 bases; unmatched junction bases: 10. The CDR3 length is 15 residues.

V is TRBV23-1 and J is TRBJ1-2; 8 bases agree with TRBD1. TRBV23-1 is identified as an open reading frame with a role that is uncertain. The CDR3 loop spans 13 amino acids. V lost 3 bases and J lost 6; bases outside the gene matches: 3. This CDR3 reads CASSQDREDGYTF. The CDR3 nucleotides are TGCGCCAGCAGTCAGGACAGGGAAGATGGCTACACCTTC.

The chain uses TRBV25-1 and TRBJ1-1, with 10 bases aligning to TRBD1. CDR1 is MGHDK, CDR2 SYGVNS, per germline. V lost 3 bases to trimming and J lost 4 bases; unmatched junction nucleotides: 2. CDR3 length: 14 residues. The CDR3 DNA reads TGTGCCAGCAGTGACCGGACAGGGGGCACTGAAGCTTTCTTT. Its protein is CASSDRTGGTEAFF.

The chain is built from TRBV19 and TRBJ1-1; D not certain. V lost 4 bases and J lost 5, with 17 bases in between. This CDR3 comprises 15 residues. In germline, CDR1 is LNHDA, CDR2 SQIVND (reference sequence). The CDR3 is CASSNIWQDKTEAFF. The CDR3 coding sequence is TGTGCCAGTAGTAATATCTGGCAGGATAAGACTGAAGCTTTCTTT.

V and J are TRBV9 and TRBJ2-1; TRBD2 matches at 15 bases. The germline gives CDR1 SGDLS, CDR2 YYNGEE. V shed 4 bases, J shed 9 bases, and the junction held 5 bases outside the gene matches. This CDR3 contains 15 residues. As DNA, the CDR3 is TGTGCCAGCAGCCTAGGACTAGCGGGAGGGAGTGAGCAGTTCTTC. Its protein product is CASSLGLAGGSEQFF. Filled out from reference TRBV9 and TRBJ2-1, the complete variable domain reads DSGVTQTPKHLITATGQRVTLRCSPRSGDLSVYWYQQSLDQGLQFLIQYYNGEERAKGNILERFSAQQFPDLHSELNLSSLELGDSALYFCASSLGLAGGSEQFFGPGTRLTVL.

V and J are TRBV9 and TRBJ1-1; D gene ambiguous. CDR1 and CDR2 from the germline V gene are SGDLS and YYNGEE. This CDR3 is 12 amino acids long. V gave up 4 bases and J gave up 10 bases, with 14 bases separating them. Written as DNA, the CDR3 is TGTGCCAGCAGCCCTGGGCGACGGCTAGCTTTCTTT. This encodes CASSPGRRLAFF.

The chain joins TRBV4-3 to TRBJ2-1; D unresolved. From germline, CDR1 is LGHNA and CDR2 YSLEER. V lost 0 bases to trimming and J lost 6 bases, with 9 bases between them. The length of the CDR3 is 14 residues. CDR3 coding DNA: TGCGCCAGCAGCCAAGATTTTGCCGGCAATGAGCAGTTCTTC. This gives the protein CASSQDFAGNEQFF.

This sequence joins TRBV5-1 and TRBJ2-1, with a possible D match to TRBD2 (6 bases). The germline V gene has CDR1 SGHRS and CDR2 YFSETQ. This CDR3 has 15 residues. Trimming cost V 0 bases and J 0 bases, with 7 bases left between them. The CDR3 region has the DNA TGCGCCAGCAGCTTGGAACTAGCCTCCTACAATGAGCAGTTCTTC. Its translation: CASSLELASYNEQFF.